The T cell receptor beta chain described here comes from a study of regulatory T cells in long-lasting Graves disease. Arm-PCR of CDR3 regions with iRepertoire HTBI primers generated TCR beta libraries. TCRdb called the multiplex PCR reads again in MiXCR, with one record for every CDR3 protein. The table includes some 450,000 distinct CDR3 sequences, roughly 17% detected once. In its sample, this clonotype was seen many times. Time point of the sample: newly diagnosed GD, antithyroid drugs for less than 3 months. TCR sequences were obtained from RNA taken from PBMCs. The same specimen was also included in a second study, on T cells in Graves' hyperthyroidism and ophthalmopathy. As that report states: The study based diagnoses on clinical symptoms, serum thyroxine and TRAb, thyroid ultrasound and orbital computed tomography. The blood repertoire included most of the expanded thyroid clonotypes above 0.001.

This TCR was recovered from a woman aged 30 to 39 with Graves disease. The material sequenced was peripheral blood mononuclear cells (PBMCs), taken at new diagnosis, from a patient treated with antithyroid drugs.

This chain's CDR3 is CASSGRLETQYF. The CDR3 DNA reads as TGTGCCAGCAGCGGCAGACTAGAGACCCAGTACTTC. The rearrangement joins TRBV7-2 to TRBJ2-5, with D unresolved. The V gene lost 5 bases and the J gene lost 4 bases, with 8 bases spanning the gap. This CDR3 spans 12 amino acids. Germline assignment: CDR1 SGHTA and CDR2 FQGNSA.